This passage covers 8 T cell receptor beta chains from one sample sequenced in a study of T cells after yellow fever vaccination. TCRdb re-called the 5' RACE reads through MiXCR, storing one row per CDR3 protein. The data show about 550,000 distinct CDR3 sequences, roughly 21% seen once. The specimen was PBMCs, collected 15 days after the yellow fever booster vaccination. The receptors stem from a young man who received the YFV17D yellow fever vaccine.

V is TRBV4-3 and J is TRBJ2-5; D uncertain. This CDR3 contains 14 residues. The V and J ends lost 2 bases and 5 bases respectively, with 12 bases between them. Germline loops: CDR1 LGHNA, CDR2 YSLEER. CDR3 residues: CASSQPQRPETQYF. CDR3 DNA sequence: TGCGCCAGCAGCCAACCGCAACGTCCGGAGACCCAGTACTTC.

This chain joins TRBV29-1 and TRBJ2-7, with 7 positions matching TRBD2. The CDR3 consists of 15 residues. CDR1 is SQVTM and CDR2 is ANQGSEA in the germline V gene. V lost 3 bases, J lost 0 bases, and 8 bases stayed unmatched. Here the CDR3 DNA reads TGCAGCGTTGATGTGGGGGAGGGGACCTCCTACGAGCAGTACTTC. Translation gives CSVDVGEGTSYEQYF.

The V and J genes are TRBV6-5 and TRBJ2-1; 11 nucleotides match TRBD2. The V and J ends lost 2 bases and 1 base, in that order; junction bases with no gene match: 4. Germline V lookup: CDR1 MNHEY, CDR2 SVGAGI. The CDR3 sequence is 17 residues long. This CDR3 reads CASSYTSGSPSYNEQFF. DNA of the CDR3: TGTGCCAGCAGTTACACTAGCGGGAGCCCTTCCTACAATGAGCAGTTCTTC.

V usage is TRBV12-3 or TRBV12-4 and J usage is TRBJ2-2, with 10 bases that match TRBD2. Losses at the gene ends were 5 bases for V and 3 bases for J; bases not matched to a gene: 6. The CDR3 sequence is 16 residues long. The CDR3 protein is CASSRPGLAYTGELFF. CDR3 DNA: TGTGCCAGCAGTCGTCCGGGACTAGCGTACACCGGGGAGCTGTTTTTT.

This clonotype has more than one count but fewer than ten. The J gene is TRBJ2-3, the V gene TRBV7-8; 8 nucleotides line up with TRBD2. Germline values: CDR1 SGHVS, CDR2 FQNEAQ. The CDR3 runs to 18 residues. Trimming at V came to 0 bases and at J to 0 bases, leaving 8 bases not matched to a gene. The CDR3 sequence is CASSLALIAGTSTDTQYF. In DNA, the CDR3 is TGTGCCAGCAGCTTAGCGTTGATAGCGGGAACTAGCACAGATACGCAGTATTTT.

The CDR3 protein is CSAREEKSYTEAFF. The CDR3 region has the DNA TGCAGTGCTAGAGAGGAGAAAAGTTACACTGAAGCTTTCTTT. The rearrangement joins TRBV20-1 to TRBJ1-1; D is uncertain. CDR1 is DFQATT and CDR2 is SNEGSKA in the germline V gene (reference sequence). With 0 bases removed from V and 3 bases from J, the gap between germline ends came to 11 bases. There are 14 residues in the CDR3.

About this clonotype: One end of the junction fails to match germline, which may point to a read error. The CDR3 nucleotides are TGTGCCAGCAGTTTCCGCCTAGCGGAGAACACCTGGGAGCTGTTTTTT. This codes for CASSFRLAENTWELFF. The chain combines TRBV12-3 or TRBV12-4 with TRBJ2-2, with 7 nucleotides matching TRBD2. The CDR3 totals 16 residues.

V is TRBV15 and J is TRBJ2-5, with D tentatively TRBD2 (7 bases). The CDR3 spans 13 residues. The V gene lost 0 bases and the J gene lost 9 bases, with 11 bases spanning the gap. Germline CDR1 reads LNHNV; CDR2 reads YYDKDF (reference sequence). CDR3 nucleotide sequence: TGTGCCACCAGCAGAGAAGGAGGGGGGGCCCAGTACTTC. Its protein product is CATSREGGGAQYF.